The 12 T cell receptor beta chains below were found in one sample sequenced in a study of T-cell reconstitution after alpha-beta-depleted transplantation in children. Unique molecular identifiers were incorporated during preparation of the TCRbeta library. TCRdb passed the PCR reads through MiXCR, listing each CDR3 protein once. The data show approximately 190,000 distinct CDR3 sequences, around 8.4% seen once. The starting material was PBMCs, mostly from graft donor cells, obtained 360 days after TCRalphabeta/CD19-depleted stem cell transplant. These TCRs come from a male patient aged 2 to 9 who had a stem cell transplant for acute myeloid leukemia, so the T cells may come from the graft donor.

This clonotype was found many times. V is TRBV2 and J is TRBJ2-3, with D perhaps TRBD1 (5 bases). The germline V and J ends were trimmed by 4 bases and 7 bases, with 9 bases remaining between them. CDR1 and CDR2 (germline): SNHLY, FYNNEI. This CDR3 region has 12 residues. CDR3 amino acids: CASSVQENTQYF. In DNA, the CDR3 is TGTGCCAGCAGTGTACAGGAAAATACGCAGTATTTT.

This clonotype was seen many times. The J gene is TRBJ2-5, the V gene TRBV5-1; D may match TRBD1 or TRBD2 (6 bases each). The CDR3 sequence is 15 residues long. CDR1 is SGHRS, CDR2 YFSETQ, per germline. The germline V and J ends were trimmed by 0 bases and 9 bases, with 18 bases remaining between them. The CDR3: CASSLGQVDGGAQYF. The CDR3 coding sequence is TGCGCCAGCAGCTTGGGACAGGTGGACGGAGGGGCCCAGTACTTC.

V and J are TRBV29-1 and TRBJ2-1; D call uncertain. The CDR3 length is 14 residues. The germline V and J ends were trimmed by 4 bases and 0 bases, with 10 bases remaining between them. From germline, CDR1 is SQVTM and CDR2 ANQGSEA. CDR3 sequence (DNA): TGCAGCGTTGTGGGCGGCCTCTCCTACAATGAGCAGTTCTTC. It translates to CSVVGGLSYNEQFF.

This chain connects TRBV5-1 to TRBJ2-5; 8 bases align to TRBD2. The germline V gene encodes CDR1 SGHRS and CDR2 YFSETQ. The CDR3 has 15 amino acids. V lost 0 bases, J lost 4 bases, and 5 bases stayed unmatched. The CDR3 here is CASSLAQRERETQYF. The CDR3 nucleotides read TGCGCCAGCAGCTTGGCCCAGCGGGAGCGAGAGACCCAGTACTTC.

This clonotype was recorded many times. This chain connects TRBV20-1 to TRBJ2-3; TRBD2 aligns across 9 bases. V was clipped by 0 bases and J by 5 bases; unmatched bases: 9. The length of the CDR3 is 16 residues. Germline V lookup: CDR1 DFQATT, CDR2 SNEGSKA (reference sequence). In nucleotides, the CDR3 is TGCAGTGCTAGAGATCCGGCGGGAGGGGGAGGAGATACGCAGTATTTT. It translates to CSARDPAGGGGDTQYF.

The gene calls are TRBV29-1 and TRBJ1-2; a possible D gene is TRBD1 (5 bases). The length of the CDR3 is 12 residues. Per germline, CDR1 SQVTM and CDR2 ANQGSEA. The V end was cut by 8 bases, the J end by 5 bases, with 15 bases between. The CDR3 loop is CSSAWGDYGYTF. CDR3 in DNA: TGCAGCAGTGCATGGGGGGATTATGGCTACACCTTC.

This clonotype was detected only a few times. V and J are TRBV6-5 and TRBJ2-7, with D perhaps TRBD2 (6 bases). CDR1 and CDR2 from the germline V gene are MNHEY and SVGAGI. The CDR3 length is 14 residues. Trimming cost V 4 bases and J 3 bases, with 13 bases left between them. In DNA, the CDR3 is TGTGCCAGCAGTTCCATCGCCGGGGGCTACGAGCAGTACTTC. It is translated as CASSSIAGGYEQYF.

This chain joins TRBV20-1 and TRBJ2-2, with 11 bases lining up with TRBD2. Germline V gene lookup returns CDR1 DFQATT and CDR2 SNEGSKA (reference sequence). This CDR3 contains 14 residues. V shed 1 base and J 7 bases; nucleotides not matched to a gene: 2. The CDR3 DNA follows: TGCAGTGCTAGAGTGGGGACTAGCGGCGGGGAGCTGTTTTTT. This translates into CSARVGTSGGELFF.

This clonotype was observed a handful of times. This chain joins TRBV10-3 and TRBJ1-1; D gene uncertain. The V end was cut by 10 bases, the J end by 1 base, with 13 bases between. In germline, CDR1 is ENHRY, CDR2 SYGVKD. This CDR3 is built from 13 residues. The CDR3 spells CATSPIWNTEAFF. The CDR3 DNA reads TGTGCCACCTCTCCGATATGGAACACTGAAGCTTTCTTT.

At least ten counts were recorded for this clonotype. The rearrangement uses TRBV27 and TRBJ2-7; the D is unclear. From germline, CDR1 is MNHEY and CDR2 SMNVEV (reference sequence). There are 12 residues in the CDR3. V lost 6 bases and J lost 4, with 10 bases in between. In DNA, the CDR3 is TGTGCCAGCAGCCCCCTCGGTTACGAGCAGTACTTC. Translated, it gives CASSPLGYEQYF.

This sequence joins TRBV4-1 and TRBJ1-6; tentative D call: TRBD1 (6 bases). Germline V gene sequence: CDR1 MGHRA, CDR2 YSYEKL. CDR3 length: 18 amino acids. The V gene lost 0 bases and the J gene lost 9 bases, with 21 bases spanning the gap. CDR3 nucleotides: TGCGCCAGCAGCCAAGACTGGCGAGGCGGGGGCTGGAGTTCACCCCTCCACTTT. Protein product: CASSQDWRGGGWSSPLHF.

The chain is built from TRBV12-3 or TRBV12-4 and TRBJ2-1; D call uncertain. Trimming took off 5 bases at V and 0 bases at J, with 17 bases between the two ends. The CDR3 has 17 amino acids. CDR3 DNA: TGTGCCAGCAGTCCCAGACTTCTAACTGTCTCCTACAATGAGCAGTTCTTC. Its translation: CASSPRLLTVSYNEQFF.